The 9 T cell receptor beta chains reported below all come from one sample, sequenced in a study of vaccination and CD4 T cells after COVID-19. TCRdb re-analysed the PCR reads in MiXCR, keeping a single row per CDR3 protein. The data hold tens of thousands of distinct CDR3 sequences, with around 50% observed a single time. The sample in question was CD4+ T cells from blood, obtained before SARS-CoV-2 vaccination. These TCRs come from a human donor who had recovered from COVID-19.

The chain combines TRBV11-2 with TRBJ2-7; D gene ambiguous. The CDR3 spans 16 residues. CDR1 is SGHAT and CDR2 is FQNNGV in the germline V gene. Trimming took 3 bases from V and 4 from J, leaving 19 bases between them. The CDR3 coding sequence is TGTGCCAGCAGCTTCGGGTTTAGGCAGTTTCTTTACGAGCAGTACTTC. The encoded protein is CASSFGFRQFLYEQYF.

Remarks on this clonotype: At one end, the junction sequence differs from germline, possibly due to a read error. The chain carries TRBV30 and TRBJ2-2, with D perhaps matching TRBD1 (6 bases). CDR3 length: 13 amino acids. CDR1 GTSNPN and CDR2 SVGIG come from the germline V gene (reference sequence). The chain's CDR3 is CAWSLRDTGELFF. The CDR3 coding sequence is TGTGCCTGGAGTCTCAGGGACACTGGGGAGCTGTTTTTT. The complete variable domain, with remaining parts taken from reference TRBV30 and TRBJ2-2, reads SQTIHQWPATLVQPVGSPLSLECTVEGTSNPNLYWYRQAAGRGLQLLFYSVGIGQISSEVPQNLSASRPQDRQFILSSKKLLLSDSGFYLCAWSLRDTGELFFGEGSRLTVL.

The V and J genes are TRBV2 and TRBJ2-3; D ambiguous. Germline CDR1 and CDR2: SNHLY and FYNNEI. This CDR3 has 13 residues. Trimming cost V 6 bases and J 0 bases, with 7 bases left between them. Here the CDR3 reads CASRVSSTDTQYF. The CDR3 DNA is TGTGCCAGCAGGGTGTCTAGCACAGATACGCAGTATTTT.

The chain joins TRBV7-9 to TRBJ2-4; D call uncertain. Between the trimmed V and J ends, which lost 3 bases and 8 bases, there was a span of 20 bases. This CDR3 has 16 residues. Germline-derived CDR1 and CDR2 are SEHNR and FQNEAQ (reference sequence). The CDR3 loop is CASSFYDRALGDIQYF. For the CDR3, the DNA is TGTGCCAGCAGCTTCTATGACCGGGCCCTTGGGGACATTCAGTACTTC. Full variable domain (missing parts from reference TRBV7-9 and TRBJ2-4): DTGVSQNPRHKITKRGQNVTFRCDPISEHNRLYWYRQTLGQGPEFLTYFQNEAQLEKSRLLSDRFSAERPKGSFSTLEIQRTEQGDSAMYLCASSFYDRALGDIQYFGAGTRLSVL.

The gene calls are TRBV12-3 or TRBV12-4 and TRBJ1-3; D possibly corresponds to TRBD1 (5 bases). The CDR3 length is 14 residues. Trimming took off 7 bases at V and 2 bases at J, with 12 bases between the two ends. CDR3: CASTQPRAGNTIYF. Here the CDR3 DNA reads TGTGCCAGCACCCAACCCAGGGCTGGAAACACCATATATTTT.

In DNA, the CDR3 is TGCAGTGCTAATCTAGCGGGGTCTAGCACAGATACGCAGTATTTT. Amino acid sequence: CSANLAGSSTDTQYF. J is TRBJ2-3 and V is TRBV20-1; 9 nucleotides align to TRBD2. The germline CDR1 and CDR2 sequences are DFQATT and SNEGSKA (reference sequence). Trimming at V came to 4 bases and at J to 0 bases, leaving 5 bases not matched to a gene. This CDR3 region has 15 residues.

The rearrangement joins TRBV20-1 to TRBJ1-1; possibly TRBD1 for D (5 bases). Germline lookup yields CDR1 DFQATT and CDR2 SNEGSKA (reference sequence). The V end lost 1 base, the J end lost 1 base, and 22 bases lay between the germline ends. This CDR3 has 18 amino acids. CDR3 DNA sequence: TGCAGTGCTAGAGGACGACAGCGACTAAATCTGGGGAACACTGAAGCTTTCTTT. Encoded protein: CSARGRQRLNLGNTEAFF.

This clonotype has just a few counts. The rearrangement links TRBV20-1 to TRBJ1-6, with D uncertain. Germline V gives CDR1 DFQATT, CDR2 SNEGSKA (reference sequence). V lost 0 bases to trimming and J lost 0 bases, with 9 bases between them. The CDR3 totals 16 residues. Here the CDR3 DNA reads TGCAGTGCTAGAGAAGGCGGCAGCTCCTATAATTCACCCCTCCACTTT. Translating it yields CSAREGGSSYNSPLHF.

J is TRBJ2-1 and V is TRBV10-2; D may be TRBD1 or TRBD2 (5 bases each). The CDR3 spans 14 residues. Trimming stripped 8 bases from V and 0 bases from J, with 11 bases between. The germline V gene has CDR1 WSHSY and CDR2 SAAADI. CDR3: CASRDGNSYNEQFF. The CDR3 nucleotides read TGCGCCAGCCGGGACGGTAACTCCTACAATGAGCAGTTCTTC.